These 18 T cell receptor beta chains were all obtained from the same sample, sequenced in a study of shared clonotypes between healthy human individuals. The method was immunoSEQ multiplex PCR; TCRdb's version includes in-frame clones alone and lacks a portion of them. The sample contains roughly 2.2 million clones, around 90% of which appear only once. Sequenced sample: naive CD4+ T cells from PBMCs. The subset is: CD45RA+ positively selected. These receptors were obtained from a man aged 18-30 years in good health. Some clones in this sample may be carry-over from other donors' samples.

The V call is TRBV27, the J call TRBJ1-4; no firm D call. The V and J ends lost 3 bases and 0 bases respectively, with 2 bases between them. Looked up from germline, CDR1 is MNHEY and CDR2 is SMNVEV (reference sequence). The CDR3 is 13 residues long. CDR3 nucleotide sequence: TGTGCCAGCAGTTTCGCAACTAATGAAAAACTGTTTTTT. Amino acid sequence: CASSFATNEKLFF. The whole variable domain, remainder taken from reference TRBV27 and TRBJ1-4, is EAQVTQNPRYLITVTGKKLTVTCSQNMNHEYMSWYRQDPGLGLRQIYYSMNVEVTDKGDVPEGYKVSRKEKRNFPLILESPSPNQTSLYFCASSFATNEKLFFGSGTQLSVL.

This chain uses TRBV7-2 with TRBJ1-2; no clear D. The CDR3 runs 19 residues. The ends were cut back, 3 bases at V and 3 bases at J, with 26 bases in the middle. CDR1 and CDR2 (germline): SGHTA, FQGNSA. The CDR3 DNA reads TGTGCCAGCAGCTTTTCTTCCTTACCCGGCCGGTCTCGTGACTATGGCTACACCTTC. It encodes CASSFSSLPGRSRDYGYTF.

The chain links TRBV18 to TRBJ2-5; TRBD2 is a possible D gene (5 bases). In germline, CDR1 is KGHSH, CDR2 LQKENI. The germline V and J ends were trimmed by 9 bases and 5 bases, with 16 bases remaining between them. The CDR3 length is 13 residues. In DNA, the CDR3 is TGTGCCAGTTGCGAGGGAATTCGGGAGACCCAGTACTTC. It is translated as CASCEGIRETQYF.

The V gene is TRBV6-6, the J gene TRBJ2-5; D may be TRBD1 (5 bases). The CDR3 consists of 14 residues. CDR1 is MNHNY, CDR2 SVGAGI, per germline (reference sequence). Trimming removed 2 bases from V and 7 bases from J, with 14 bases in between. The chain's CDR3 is CASSYVQGIGTQYF. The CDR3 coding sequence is TGTGCCAGCAGTTACGTTCAGGGTATCGGGACCCAGTACTTC.

The CDR3: CASSLDRGTAFF. The CDR3 nucleotides are TGTGCCAGCAGCTTAGATCGGGGTACGGCTTTCTTT. The rearrangement uses TRBV11-1 and TRBJ1-1; unclear D gene. Germline V gene lookup returns CDR1 SGHAT and CDR2 FQDESV (reference sequence). The CDR3 extends over 12 amino acids. Trimming took 1 base from V and 11 from J, leaving 11 bases between them.

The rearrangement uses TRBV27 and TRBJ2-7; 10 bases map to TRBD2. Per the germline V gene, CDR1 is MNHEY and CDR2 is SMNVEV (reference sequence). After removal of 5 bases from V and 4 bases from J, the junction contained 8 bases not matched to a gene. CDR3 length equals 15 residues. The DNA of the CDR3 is TGTGCCAGCAGTATGATAGCGGGAGGCAGTTACGAGCAGTACTTC. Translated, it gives CASSMIAGGSYEQYF.

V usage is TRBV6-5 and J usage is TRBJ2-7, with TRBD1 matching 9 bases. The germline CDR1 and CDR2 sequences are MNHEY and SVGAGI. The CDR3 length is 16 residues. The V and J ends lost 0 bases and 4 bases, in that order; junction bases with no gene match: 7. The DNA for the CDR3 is TGTGCCAGCAGTTACTCCTACAGGGGGCGAGGATACGAGCAGTACTTC. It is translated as CASSYSYRGRGYEQYF.

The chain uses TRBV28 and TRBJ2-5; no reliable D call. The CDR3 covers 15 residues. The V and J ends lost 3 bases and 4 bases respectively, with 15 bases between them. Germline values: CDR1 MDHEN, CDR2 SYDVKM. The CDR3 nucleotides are TGTGCCAGCAGTTTGGGGTCCAGGTCCGGAGAGACCCAGTACTTC. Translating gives CASSLGSRSGETQYF.

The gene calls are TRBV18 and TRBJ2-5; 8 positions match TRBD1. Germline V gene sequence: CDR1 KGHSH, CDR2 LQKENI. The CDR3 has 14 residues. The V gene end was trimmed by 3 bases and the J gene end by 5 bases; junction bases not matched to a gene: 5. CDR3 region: CASSPTGDRETQYF. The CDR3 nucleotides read TGTGCCAGCTCACCGACAGGGGATAGGGAGACCCAGTACTTC. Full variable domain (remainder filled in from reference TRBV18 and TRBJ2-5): NAGVMQNPRHLVRRRGQEARLRCSPMKGHSHVYWYRQLPEEGLKFMVYLQKENIIDESGMPKERFSAEFPKEGPSILRIQQVVRGDSAAYFCASSPTGDRETQYFGPGTRLLVL.

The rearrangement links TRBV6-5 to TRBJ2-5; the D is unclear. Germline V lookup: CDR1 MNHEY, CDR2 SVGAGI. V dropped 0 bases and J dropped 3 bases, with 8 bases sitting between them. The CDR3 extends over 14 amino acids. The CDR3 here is CASSYSHGKETQYF. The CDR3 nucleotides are TGTGCCAGCAGTTACTCCCACGGTAAAGAGACCCAGTACTTC.

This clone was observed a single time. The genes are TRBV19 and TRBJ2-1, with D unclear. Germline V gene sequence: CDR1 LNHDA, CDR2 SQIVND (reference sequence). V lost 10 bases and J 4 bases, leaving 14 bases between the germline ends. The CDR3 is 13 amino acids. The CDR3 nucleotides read TGTGCCACCAGGCCGACGGAATACAATGAGCAGTTCTTC. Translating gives CATRPTEYNEQFF.

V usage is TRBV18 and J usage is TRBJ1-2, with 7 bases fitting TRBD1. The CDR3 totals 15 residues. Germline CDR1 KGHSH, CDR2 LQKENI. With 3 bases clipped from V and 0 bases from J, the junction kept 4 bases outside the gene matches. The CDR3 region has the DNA TGTGCCAGCTCACCTACAGGGGACCCTAACTATGGCTACACCTTC. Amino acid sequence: CASSPTGDPNYGYTF.

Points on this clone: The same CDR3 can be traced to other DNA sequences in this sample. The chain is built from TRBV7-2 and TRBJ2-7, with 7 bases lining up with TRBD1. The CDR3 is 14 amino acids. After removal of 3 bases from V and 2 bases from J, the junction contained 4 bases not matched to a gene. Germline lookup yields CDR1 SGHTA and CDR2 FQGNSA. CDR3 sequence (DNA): TGTGCCAGCAGCTTGCCAGGGGGACCCTACGAGCAGTACTTC. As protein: CASSLPGGPYEQYF. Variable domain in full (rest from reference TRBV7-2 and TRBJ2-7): GAGVSQSPSNKVTEKGKDVELRCDPISGHTALYWYRQSLGQGLEFLIYFQGNSAPDKSGLPSDRFSAERTGGSVSTLTIQRTQQEDSAVYLCASSLPGGPYEQYFGPGTRLTVT.

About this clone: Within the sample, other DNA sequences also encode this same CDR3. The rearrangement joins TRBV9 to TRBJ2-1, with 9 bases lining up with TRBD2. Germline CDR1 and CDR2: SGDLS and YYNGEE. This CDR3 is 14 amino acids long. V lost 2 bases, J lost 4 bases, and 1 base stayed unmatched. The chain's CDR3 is CASSVTSGYNEQFF. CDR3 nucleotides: TGTGCCAGCAGCGTGACTAGCGGTTACAATGAGCAGTTCTTC. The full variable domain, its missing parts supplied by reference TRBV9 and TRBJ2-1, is DSGVTQTPKHLITATGQRVTLRCSPRSGDLSVYWYQQSLDQGLQFLIQYYNGEERAKGNILERFSAQQFPDLHSELNLSSLELGDSALYFCASSVTSGYNEQFFGPGTRLTVL.

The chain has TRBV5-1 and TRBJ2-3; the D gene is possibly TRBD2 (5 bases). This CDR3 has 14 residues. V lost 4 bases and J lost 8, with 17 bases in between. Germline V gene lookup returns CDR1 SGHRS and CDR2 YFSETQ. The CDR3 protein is CASSPSQGSGTQYF. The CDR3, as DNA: TGCGCCAGCAGCCCATCACAAGGGAGCGGTACGCAGTATTTT.

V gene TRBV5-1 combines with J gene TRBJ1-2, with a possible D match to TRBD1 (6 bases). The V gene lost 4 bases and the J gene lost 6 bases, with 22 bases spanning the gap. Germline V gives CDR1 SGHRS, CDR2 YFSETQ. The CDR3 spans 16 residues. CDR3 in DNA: TGCGCCAGCAGCGATATGCCAATGGGGGCTATGGATGGCTACACCTTC. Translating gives CASSDMPMGAMDGYTF.

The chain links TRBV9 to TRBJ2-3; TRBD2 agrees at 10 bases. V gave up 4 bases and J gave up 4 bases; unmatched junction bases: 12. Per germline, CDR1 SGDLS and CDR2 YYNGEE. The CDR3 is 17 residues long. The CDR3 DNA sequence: TGTGCCAGCAGCTTACGAACTAGCGGGACGGTCTCAGATACGCAGTATTTT. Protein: CASSLRTSGTVSDTQYF. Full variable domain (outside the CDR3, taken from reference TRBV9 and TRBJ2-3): DSGVTQTPKHLITATGQRVTLRCSPRSGDLSVYWYQQSLDQGLQFLIQYYNGEERAKGNILERFSAQQFPDLHSELNLSSLELGDSALYFCASSLRTSGTVSDTQYFGPGTRLTVL.

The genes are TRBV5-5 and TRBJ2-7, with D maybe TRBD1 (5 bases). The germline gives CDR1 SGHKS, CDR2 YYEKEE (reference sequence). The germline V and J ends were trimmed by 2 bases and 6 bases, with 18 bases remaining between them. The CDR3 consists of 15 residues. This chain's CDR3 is CASSFSFGSGLEQYF. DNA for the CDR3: TGTGCCAGCAGCTTTAGTTTTGGGTCAGGGCTCGAGCAGTACTTC.